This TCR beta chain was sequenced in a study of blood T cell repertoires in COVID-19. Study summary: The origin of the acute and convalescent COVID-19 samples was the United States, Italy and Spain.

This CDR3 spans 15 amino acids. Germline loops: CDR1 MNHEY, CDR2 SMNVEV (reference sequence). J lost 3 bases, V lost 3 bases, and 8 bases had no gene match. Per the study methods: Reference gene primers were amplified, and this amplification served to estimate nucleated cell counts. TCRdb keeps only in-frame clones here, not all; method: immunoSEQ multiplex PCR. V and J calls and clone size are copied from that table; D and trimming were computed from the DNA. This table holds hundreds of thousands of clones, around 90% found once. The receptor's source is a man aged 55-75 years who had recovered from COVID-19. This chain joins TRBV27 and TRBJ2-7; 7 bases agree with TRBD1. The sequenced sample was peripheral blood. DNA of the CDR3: TGTGCCAGCAGTTTCCTGACAGGGTCAGGCTACGAGCAGTACTTC. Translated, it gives CASSFLTGSGYEQYF.